The 15 T cell receptor beta chains listed next were all sequenced from one sample in a study of blood T cell repertoires in COVID-19. The protocol was immunoSEQ multiplex PCR, while the TCRdb copy is restricted to in-frame clones and leaves out a portion. Among approximately 300,000 clones listed, 80% to 90% were seen once. The sequencing sample was made of PBMCs or T cells enriched from blood (not recorded which). The receptors were sampled from a woman in her thirties who had recovered from COVID-19.

The gene calls are TRBV6-4 and TRBJ2-7; no reliable D call. CDR1 MRHNA and CDR2 SNTAGT come from the germline V gene. Trimming removed 2 bases at V and 0 bases at J, with 23 bases between. This CDR3 comprises 19 residues. The CDR3, as DNA: TGTGCCAGCAGTGACCTTGGAAGCCCCGAGGCAGAGAGCTCCTACGAGCAGTACTTC. Amino acids: CASSDLGSPEAESSYEQYF.

The chain uses TRBV12-3 or TRBV12-4 and TRBJ1-2, with a tentative D call TRBD1 (5 bases). The CDR3 runs to 11 residues. V shed 5 bases and J shed 10 bases, with 11 bases lying between them. CDR3 sequence: CASSPGGTYTF. CDR3 coding DNA: TGTGCCAGCAGTCCCGGGGGGACCTACACCTTC.

J is TRBJ1-2 and V is TRBV7-9; TRBD1 agrees at 7 bases. CDR3 length equals 13 residues. CDR1 is SEHNR and CDR2 is FQNEAQ in the germline V gene (reference sequence). V lost 7 bases to trimming and J lost 5 bases; unmatched junction nucleotides: 7. CDR3 coding DNA: TGTGCCAGCATTTCTTCGGGACAGTATGGCTACACCTTC. It translates to CASISSGQYGYTF.

CDR3 nucleotides: TGTGCCAGCAGCTTAGCAGTACAGGCCTACGAGCAGTACTTC. It encodes CASSLAVQAYEQYF. The chain couples TRBV7-8 to TRBJ2-7; D is possibly TRBD1 (5 bases). The V end was cut by 0 bases, the J end by 2 bases, with 8 bases between. Germline CDR1 reads SGHVS; CDR2 reads FQNEAQ. CDR3 length: 14 residues.

The chain uses TRBV19 and TRBJ2-7; possible D gene TRBD1, 6 bases. CDR1 is LNHDA, CDR2 SQIVND, per germline (reference sequence). V dropped 4 bases and J dropped 1 base, with 14 bases sitting between them. CDR3 length: 15 amino acids. CDR3 loop: CASSKGGQWSYEQYF. As DNA, the CDR3 is TGTGCCAGTAGTAAAGGGGGTCAGTGGTCCTACGAGCAGTACTTC.

The chain joins TRBV20-1 to TRBJ2-7; D may be TRBD2 (6 bases). The germline V gene has CDR1 DFQATT and CDR2 SNEGSKA (reference sequence). The V end was cut by 6 bases, the J end by 5 bases, with 11 bases between. The length of the CDR3 is 11 residues. The CDR3 spells CSAEWGDEQYF. The CDR3 nucleotides read TGCAGTGCGGAATGGGGGGACGAGCAGTACTTC.

This chain joins TRBV3-1 (or the pseudogene TRBV3-2) and TRBJ2-7; D possibly corresponds to TRBD2 (5 bases). Germline V lookup: CDR1 LGHDT, CDR2 YNNKEL (reference sequence). The CDR3 consists of 14 residues. V was clipped by 4 bases and J by 3 bases, with 13 bases between them. CDR3 nucleotide sequence: TGTGCCAGCAGCCGGGTACTAGATGACTACGAGCAGTACTTC. Translated, it gives CASSRVLDDYEQYF.

V gene TRBV5-4 combines with J gene TRBJ1-2; TRBD1 aligns across 7 bases. V lost 4 bases, J lost 8 bases, and 11 bases stayed unmatched. CDR3 length: 14 amino acids. In germline, CDR1 is SGHNT, CDR2 YYREEE (reference sequence). The CDR3 nucleotides are TGTGCCAGCAGCGGCAGACAGGGAGTTGAGGGCTACACCTTC. It encodes CASSGRQGVEGYTF.

J is TRBJ1-5 and V is TRBV30, with D possibly TRBD1 on 6 matching bases. V lost 3 bases to trimming and J lost 7 bases, with 10 bases between them. The CDR3 loop spans 12 amino acids. Germline V CDR1 and CDR2: GTSNPN, SVGIG (reference sequence). CDR3: CAWRTGGQPQHF. The CDR3 nucleotides are TGTGCCTGGAGGACAGGCGGCCAGCCCCAGCATTTT.

The chain couples TRBV5-8 to TRBJ1-2, with TRBD1 matching over 7 bases. V lost 0 bases, J lost 7 bases, and 3 bases stayed unmatched. Germline CDR1 reads SGHTS; CDR2 reads YDEGEE. CDR3 length: 13 amino acids. DNA of the CDR3: TGTGCCAGCAGCTTGGACAGGGGTCGTGGCTACACCTTC. Translation gives CASSLDRGRGYTF. Filled out from reference TRBV5-8 and TRBJ1-2, the complete variable domain reads EAGVTQSPTHLIKTRGQQATLRCSPISGHTSVYWYQQALGLGLQFLLWYDEGEERNRGNFPPRFSGRQFPNYSSELNVNALELEDSALYLCASSLDRGRGYTFGSGTRLTVV.

The chain links TRBV28 to TRBJ1-5, with D possibly matching TRBD1 (6 bases). The CDR3 contains 19 residues. Germline CDR1 reads MDHEN; CDR2 reads SYDVKM. Trimming removed 0 bases from V and 2 bases from J, with 20 bases in between. CDR3 loop: CASSLWGTGTQPGNQPQHF. In nucleotides, the CDR3 is TGTGCCAGCAGTTTATGGGGCACAGGGACACAACCGGGCAATCAGCCCCAGCATTTT.

This clone is a singleton in its sample. The V call is TRBV28, the J call TRBJ2-7, with 10 bases aligning to TRBD2. The CDR3 is 17 residues long. Per germline, CDR1 MDHEN and CDR2 SYDVKM. Trimming at V came to 2 bases and at J to 4 bases, leaving 11 bases not matched to a gene. CDR3 amino acids: CASSLGLAGAPFYEQYF. As DNA, the CDR3 is TGTGCCAGCAGTTTAGGGCTAGCGGGAGCTCCTTTTTACGAGCAGTACTTC.

The chain couples TRBV28 to TRBJ2-7; 7 bases fit TRBD2. There are 13 residues in the CDR3. The V segment lost 7 bases and the J segment 7 bases; nucleotides outside the gene matches: 10. Germline CDR1 reads MDHEN; CDR2 reads SYDVKM. The CDR3: CASIGGRAREQYF. CDR3 sequence (DNA): TGTGCCAGCATAGGTGGGAGGGCGCGGGAGCAGTACTTC.

The chain has TRBV19 and TRBJ2-5; 9 nucleotides match TRBD1. V was clipped by 10 bases and J by 5 bases; unmatched bases: 14. CDR1 and CDR2 (germline): LNHDA, SQIVND (reference sequence). The CDR3 runs 15 residues. CDR3 sequence (DNA): TGTGCCACCAGCTCCGGGACAGGGCAGACGGAGACCCAGTACTTC. It yields the protein CATSSGTGQTETQYF.

This clone was recorded a few times. J is TRBJ1-5 and V is TRBV28, with TRBD1 matching over 8 bases. In germline, CDR1 is MDHEN, CDR2 SYDVKM. V lost 6 bases to trimming and J lost 3 bases; unmatched junction nucleotides: 10. There are 16 residues in the CDR3. Here the CDR3 reads CASRLRGTGYNQPQHF. The CDR3 coding sequence is TGTGCCAGCAGGTTAAGAGGGACAGGCTACAATCAGCCCCAGCATTTT.